Described below is a single T cell receptor beta chain sequence and its context. Germline CDR1 and CDR2: LNHDA and SQIVND (reference sequence). The CDR3 spans 17 residues. The junction had 8 bases not matched to a gene; V was cut back by 3 bases and J by 6 bases. The record originates from a study of blood T cell repertoires in COVID-19. Across the study: Samples representing acute and convalescent COVID-19 were sourced from the United States, Italy and Spain.

In the original analysis: Reference gene primer amplification gave nucleated cell count estimates. This table comes from immunoSEQ multiplex PCR, and its TCRdb copy is limited to in-frame clones, with some not included. The V and J calls and clone size come from that table; D and trimming were worked out from the DNA. The profile covers 200,000 or so clones, with more than 65% appearing a single time and less than 2.5% taken by the ten largest. Sequenced: peripheral blood. This TCR came from a woman aged 55-69 years with acute or convalescent COVID-19. The rearrangement uses TRBV19 and TRBJ2-3; 14 bases agree with TRBD2. The CDR3 bases are TGTGCCAGTAGTATGTCCAGCCGACTAGCGGGGGGGGATACGCAGTATTTT. It yields the protein CASSMSSRLAGGDTQYF.